This passage covers 27 T cell receptor beta chains from one sample sequenced in a study of PD-1 blockade in classical Hodgkin lymphoma. Noted time point: cycle 4 day 1 (C4D1), after six to seven weeks of nivolumab. Each and every patient relapsed after autologous stem cell transplantation, and patients got differing brentuximab vedotin exposure. The assay was immunoSEQ multiplex PCR, and TCRdb's table has in-frame clones only and misses some. The sample records some 8,700 clones, 87% being singletons. Sequencing used peripheral blood mononuclear cells (PBMCs), obtained before the fourth cycle of nivolumab. The source of these receptors is a human donor with classical Hodgkin lymphoma.

The chain is built from TRBV6-1 and TRBJ1-2, with D perhaps matching TRBD1 (6 bases). The CDR3 has 21 residues. Germline V gene lookup returns CDR1 MNHNS and CDR2 SASEGT. Trimming left V 0 bases short and J 4 bases short, with 30 bases between. CDR3 sequence reads: CASSEALLRHPKTGTSYGYTF. In DNA, the CDR3 is TGTGCCAGCAGTGAAGCCCTACTTCGCCACCCCAAGACAGGTACTAGCTATGGCTACACCTTC.

The chain links TRBV19 to TRBJ1-5; unclear D gene. V lost 3 bases, J lost 5 bases, and 5 bases lay in between. CDR3 size: 12 residues. Germline V gene lookup returns CDR1 LNHDA and CDR2 SQIVND (reference sequence). The CDR3: CASSIPHQPQHF. As DNA, the CDR3 is TGTGCCAGTAGTATCCCACATCAGCCCCAGCATTTT.

The rearrangement links TRBV25-1 to TRBJ1-4; D is uncertain. CDR3 length: 12 amino acids. Germline V gene lookup returns CDR1 MGHDK and CDR2 SYGVNS. V lost 5 bases and J lost 4, with 5 bases in between. CDR3 in amino acids: CASSSSNEKLFF. For the CDR3, the DNA is TGTGCCAGCAGTTCCAGTAATGAAAAACTGTTTTTT.

In this sample, this clone is large. This chain connects TRBV4-2 to TRBJ2-3, with 11 nucleotides matching TRBD2. This CDR3 contains 14 residues. After removal of 5 bases from V and 6 bases from J, the junction contained 4 bases not matched to a gene. Germline V gene lookup returns CDR1 LGHNA and CDR2 YNFKEQ. CDR3 coding DNA: TGTGCCAGCAGCAAGACTAGCGGGATCGATACGCAGTATTTT. It encodes CASSKTSGIDTQYF.

This rearrangement joins TRBV7-8 to TRBJ2-7; D is possibly TRBD2 (6 bases). V shed 0 bases and J shed 1 base, with 7 bases lying between them. This CDR3 contains 14 residues. CDR1 is SGHVS and CDR2 is FQNEAQ in the germline V gene. The CDR3 is CASSLAGGSYEQYF. The CDR3 bases are TGTGCCAGCAGCTTAGCGGGAGGTTCCTACGAGCAGTACTTC.

As concerns this clone: At the DNA level, this CDR3 is encoded by other sequences in the same sample as well. The rearrangement uses TRBV15 and TRBJ2-5, with a possible D match to TRBD2 (6 bases). V was shortened by 3 bases and J by 4 bases, with 9 bases between the two germline ends. The germline V gene encodes CDR1 LNHNV and CDR2 YYDKDF (reference sequence). The CDR3 loop spans 13 amino acids. The CDR3 loop reads CATSSVGGETQYF. For the CDR3, the DNA is TGTGCCACCAGCAGCGTGGGAGGAGAGACCCAGTACTTC. Full variable domain (remainder filled in from reference TRBV15 and TRBJ2-5): DAMVIQNPRYQVTQFGKPVTLSCSQTLNHNVMYWYQQKSSQAPKLLFHYYDKDFNNEADTPDNFQSRRPNTSFCFLDIRSPGLGDTAMYLCATSSVGGETQYFGPGTRLLVL.

The chain has TRBV29-1 and TRBJ2-1; 10 bases map to TRBD2. The CDR3 contains 14 residues. The trim removed 4 bases at V and 5 bases at J, leaving 5 bases unmatched. Germline V gene data show CDR1 as SQVTM and CDR2 as ANQGSEA. The CDR3 loop is CSVGRAGGNNEQFF. CDR3 in DNA: TGCAGCGTTGGAAGAGCGGGAGGGAACAATGAGCAGTTCTTC.

The rearrangement links TRBV4-1 to TRBJ1-1; tentatively, D is TRBD1 (6 bases). Between the trimmed V and J ends, which lost 0 bases and 5 bases, there was a span of 16 bases. The germline gives CDR1 MGHRA, CDR2 YSYEKL. CDR3 length: 16 amino acids. The CDR3, as DNA: TGCGCCAGCAGCCAAGAGAGGGGGGAAGGGGGGACTGAAGCTTTCTTT. Its translation: CASSQERGEGGTEAFF.

The rearrangement joins TRBV6-5 to TRBJ2-3, with 8 bases lining up with TRBD2. Germline V lookup: CDR1 MNHEY, CDR2 SVGAGI. After removal of 2 bases from V and 2 bases from J, the junction contained 3 bases not matched to a gene. The CDR3 contains 15 residues. For the CDR3, the DNA is TGTGCCAGCAGTTACACTAGCGGTTACACAGATACGCAGTATTTT. This translates into CASSYTSGYTDTQYF.

V gene TRBV9 combines with J gene TRBJ2-7; no firm D call. V was clipped by 0 bases and J by 0 bases, with 7 bases between them. The germline V gene has CDR1 SGDLS and CDR2 YYNGEE. The CDR3 covers 14 residues. CDR3 region: CASSVGVLSYEQYF. As DNA, the CDR3 is TGTGCCAGCAGCGTAGGGGTTCTCTCCTACGAGCAGTACTTC.

This chain links TRBV19 with TRBJ2-7, with 7 bases lining up with TRBD1. The CDR3 length is 13 residues. Unmatched junction bases numbered 8, after V lost 5 bases and J lost 7 bases. Germline V lookup: CDR1 LNHDA, CDR2 SQIVND (reference sequence). DNA for the CDR3: TGTGCCAGTAGTGGACAGGCCGTCGGGGAGCAGTACTTC. Its translation is CASSGQAVGEQYF.

The V and J genes are TRBV6-5 and TRBJ1-2; 8 bases match TRBD1. V lost 8 bases, J lost 5 bases, and 1 base stayed unmatched. The germline CDR1 and CDR2 sequences are MNHEY and SVGAGI. CDR3 length: 11 residues. In DNA form, the CDR3 reads TGTGCCAGCTGGACAGGGTATGGCTACACCTTC. It specifies CASWTGYGYTF.

The J gene is TRBJ1-1, the V gene TRBV27, with 9 bases aligning to TRBD1. There are 16 residues in the CDR3. CDR1 and CDR2 (germline): MNHEY, SMNVEV (reference sequence). The V and J ends lost 6 bases and 3 bases, in that order; junction bases with no gene match: 11. The CDR3, as DNA: TGTGCCAGCAGCCAAACTACAGGGGGCCTCGACACTGAAGCTTTCTTT. This codes for CASSQTTGGLDTEAFF.

The V call is TRBV6-9, the J call TRBJ2-4; 9 nucleotides align to TRBD1. J gave up 7 bases and V 0 bases, and 1 base lay outside the gene matches. This CDR3 is 14 amino acids long. CDR1 and CDR2 from the germline V gene are MNHGY and SVAAGI. CDR3 nucleotide sequence: TGTGCCAGCAGTTATTCGGGACAGGGCAACATTCAGTACTTC. Protein: CASSYSGQGNIQYF.

This sequence joins TRBV2 and TRBJ2-7; no clear D gene. V lost 4 bases to trimming and J lost 3 bases, with 4 bases between them. The CDR3 runs to 11 residues. Germline V gene data show CDR1 as SNHLY and CDR2 as FYNNEI. The CDR3 nucleotides read TGTGCCAGCAGTGCCAACTACGAGCAGTACTTC. Residues: CASSANYEQYF.

The rearrangement joins TRBV6-5 to TRBJ1-1; weak D call: TRBD1 (6 bases). Trimming pared 6 bases from V and 5 bases from J, leaving 16 bases between. The germline gives CDR1 MNHEY, CDR2 SVGAGI. This CDR3 has 14 amino acids. CDR3 sequence reads: CASRETGAGTEAFF. The CDR3 nucleotides read TGTGCCAGCAGGGAGACAGGAGCGGGGACTGAAGCTTTCTTT.

The rearrangement uses TRBV28 and TRBJ1-2, with 11 bases matching TRBD1. The trim removed 3 bases at V and 0 bases at J, leaving 0 bases unmatched. This CDR3 comprises 15 residues. The germline gives CDR1 MDHEN, CDR2 SYDVKM. The CDR3 reads CASSLGQGANYGYTF. CDR3 DNA: TGTGCCAGCAGTTTGGGACAGGGGGCTAACTATGGCTACACCTTC.

This clone occurred once. The V and J genes are TRBV28 and TRBJ2-7; 7 nucleotides line up with TRBD1. Germline CDR1 MDHEN, CDR2 SYDVKM. The V and J ends lost 6 bases and 6 bases, in that order; junction bases with no gene match: 14. The CDR3 contains 15 residues. CDR3 nucleotide sequence: TGTGCCAGCAGCTATGGGACAGTCACGCCGGGCGAGCAGTACTTC. Translating it yields CASSYGTVTPGEQYF. Full variable domain (outside the CDR3, taken from reference TRBV28 and TRBJ2-7): DVKVTQSSRYLVKRTGEKVFLECVQDMDHENMFWYRQDPGLGLRLIYFSYDVKMKEKGDIPEGYSVSREKKERFSLILESASTNQTSMYLCASSYGTVTPGEQYFGPGTRLTVT.

V and J are TRBV6-6 and TRBJ2-4, with D hard to call. Trimming stripped 3 bases from V and 0 bases from J, with 6 bases between. The CDR3 totals 14 residues. Germline loops: CDR1 MNHNY, CDR2 SVGAGI (reference sequence). The CDR3 spells CASSYRLAKNIQYF. The CDR3, as DNA: TGTGCCAGCAGTTATCGGCTAGCCAAAAACATTCAGTACTTC.

The chain employs TRBV5-6 and TRBJ2-2, with 8 bases that match TRBD2. Per the germline V gene, CDR1 is SGHDT and CDR2 is YYEEEE. J was trimmed by 3 bases and V by 2 bases; bases with no gene match: 3. The CDR3 is made up of 15 amino acids. The CDR3 bases are TGTGCCAGCAGCTTCGGGACTAGACACACCGGGGAGCTGTTTTTT. This translates into CASSFGTRHTGELFF.

V gene TRBV5-1 combines with J gene TRBJ2-5; D is perhaps TRBD1 (5 bases). This CDR3 is 14 amino acids long. CDR1 is SGHRS and CDR2 is YFSETQ in the germline V gene. Trimming took off 3 bases at V and 5 bases at J, with 14 bases between the two ends. The CDR3 reads CASSSTQGAETQYF. CDR3 coding DNA: TGCGCCAGCAGCTCCACCCAGGGCGCGGAGACCCAGTACTTC.

The J gene is TRBJ2-2, the V gene TRBV7-8; the D gene could be TRBD1 or TRBD2 (8 bases each). This CDR3 comprises 18 residues. With 5 bases removed from V and 4 bases from J, the gap between germline ends came to 23 bases. Germline V lookup: CDR1 SGHVS, CDR2 FQNEAQ. The CDR3 region is CASSGGGMAGGPTGELFF. As DNA, the CDR3 is TGTGCCAGCAGCGGCGGGGGGATGGCAGGGGGCCCCACCGGGGAGCTGTTTTTT.

The chain recombines TRBV15 with TRBJ2-3, with 12 bases matching TRBD2. J was trimmed by 4 bases and V by 3 bases; bases with no gene match: 11. The CDR3 runs to 18 residues. Looked up from germline, CDR1 is LNHNV and CDR2 is YYDKDF (reference sequence). The CDR3 DNA reads as TGTGCCACCAGCAGCAAGAAATGGACTAGCGGGAAGGCAGATACGCAGTATTTT. Translation: CATSSKKWTSGKADTQYF. The whole variable domain, remainder taken from reference TRBV15 and TRBJ2-3, is DAMVIQNPRYQVTQFGKPVTLSCSQTLNHNVMYWYQQKSSQAPKLLFHYYDKDFNNEADTPDNFQSRRPNTSFCFLDIRSPGLGDTAMYLCATSSKKWTSGKADTQYFGPGTRLTVL.

This clone was picked up one time. The chain's CDR3 is CASSIDRAFNEKLFF. CDR3 nucleotides: TGCGCCAGCAGCATAGATCGGGCTTTTAATGAAAAACTGTTTTTT. This chain links TRBV5-1 with TRBJ1-4; D not certain. The ends were cut back, 4 bases at V and 4 bases at J, with 14 bases in the middle. CDR3 length: 15 amino acids. Germline-derived CDR1 and CDR2 are SGHRS and YFSETQ.

J is TRBJ2-1 and V is TRBV6-1; 10 nucleotides line up with TRBD2. With 5 bases clipped from V and 6 bases from J, the junction kept 7 bases outside the gene matches. The CDR3 is 15 residues long. Looked up from germline, CDR1 is MNHNS and CDR2 is SASEGT. The CDR3 is CASSRRGTSANEQFF. CDR3 in DNA: TGTGCCAGCAGTAGAAGGGGGACTAGCGCCAATGAGCAGTTCTTC.

The chain links TRBV25-1 to TRBJ2-1; 7 bases fit TRBD1. The CDR3 is 18 amino acids. Germline V gives CDR1 MGHDK, CDR2 SYGVNS. Unmatched junction bases numbered 12, after V lost 2 bases and J lost 2 bases. The CDR3 bases are TGTGCCAGCAGTGAAAGACCCTTCCGGGACAGTCCCTACAATGAGCAGTTCTTC. This encodes CASSERPFRDSPYNEQFF.

The chain carries TRBV11-2 and TRBJ2-5; D possibly corresponds to TRBD2 (6 bases). Germline CDR1 reads SGHAT; CDR2 reads FQNNGV. V was shortened by 4 bases and J by 2 bases, with 8 bases between the two germline ends. This CDR3 comprises 13 residues. The CDR3 DNA is TGTGCCAGCAGCTCGGGGGTGCAAGAGACCCAGTACTTC. It codes for CASSSGVQETQYF.